Below, 11 T cell receptor beta chains from the same sample are listed, as sequenced in a study of shared clonotypes between healthy human individuals. The method was immunoSEQ multiplex PCR; TCRdb's version includes in-frame clones alone and lacks a portion of them. The profile shows about 1.1 million clones, about four fifths of them singletons. Sequencing input: memory CD4+ T cells from PBMCs. Indicated subset: CD45RA-negative fraction. The receptors here all came from a man aged 18 to 30 in good health. Some clones in this sample may be carry-over from other donors' samples.

CDR3 in DNA: TGTGCCAGCAGTTTCTTTGGCAGGGGTCCCGATACGCAGTATTTT. Translation gives CASSFFGRGPDTQYF. This chain links TRBV28 with TRBJ2-3, with TRBD1 as a possible D gene (6 bases). Per the germline V gene, CDR1 is MDHEN and CDR2 is SYDVKM. V was clipped by 3 bases and J by 6 bases, with 16 bases between them. This CDR3 has 15 residues.

This clone was counted only a few times. The chain couples TRBV30 to TRBJ1-1; D not resolved. Germline V gives CDR1 GTSNPN, CDR2 SVGIG (reference sequence). The CDR3 runs 13 residues. V shed 4 bases and J shed 1 base, with 10 bases lying between them. The CDR3, as DNA: TGTGCCTGGACGGTCTACCCGAACACTGAAGCTTTCTTT. Its protein product is CAWTVYPNTEAFF.

The J gene is TRBJ1-2, the V gene TRBV2; D unresolved. Per the germline V gene, CDR1 is SNHLY and CDR2 is FYNNEI. The CDR3 has 12 residues. The V end lost 6 bases, the J end lost 7 bases, and 12 bases lay between the germline ends. The CDR3 here is CASRWSISGYTF. The CDR3, as DNA: TGTGCCAGCAGGTGGTCAATCTCTGGCTACACCTTC.

This sequence joins TRBV28 and TRBJ2-1; D is undetermined. The CDR3 consists of 13 residues. Germline CDR1 reads MDHEN; CDR2 reads SYDVKM. Trimming shortened V by 5 bases and J by 11 bases, and 16 bases separated the two germline ends. The CDR3 reads CASSPQIGRKQFF. For the CDR3, the DNA is TGTGCCAGCAGTCCACAAATTGGCCGAAAGCAGTTCTTC.

This clone has more than one count but fewer than ten. The chain uses TRBV29-1 and TRBJ2-3; tentative D call: TRBD1 (6 bases). V gave up 7 bases and J gave up 2 bases, with 13 bases separating them. There are 13 residues in the CDR3. CDR1 and CDR2 from the germline V gene are SQVTM and ANQGSEA. The CDR3 region has the DNA TGCAGCGAGGGGGACACCGTCACAGATACGCAGTATTTT. This sequence encodes CSEGDTVTDTQYF.

The rearrangement uses TRBV4-1 and TRBJ1-1; possible D gene TRBD1, 6 bases. Trimming stripped 1 base from V and 10 bases from J, with 10 bases between. There are 12 residues in the CDR3. Germline assignment: CDR1 MGHRA and CDR2 YSYEKL. CDR3 residues: CASSQVGGRAFF. Written as DNA, the CDR3 is TGCGCCAGCAGCCAAGTAGGGGGACGAGCTTTCTTT.

V and J are TRBV15 and TRBJ2-5, with 11 bases identical to TRBD1. J lost 5 bases, V lost 3 bases, and 5 bases had no gene match. The CDR3 is made up of 15 amino acids. Germline V gene lookup returns CDR1 LNHNV and CDR2 YYDKDF (reference sequence). The CDR3 spells CATSRDRGPVETQYF. For the CDR3, the DNA is TGTGCCACCAGCAGGGACAGGGGGCCGGTGGAGACCCAGTACTTC. Drawing the rest from reference TRBV15 and TRBJ2-5, the complete variable domain is DAMVIQNPRYQVTQFGKPVTLSCSQTLNHNVMYWYQQKSSQAPKLLFHYYDKDFNNEADTPDNFQSRRPNTSFCFLDIRSPGLGDTAMYLCATSRDRGPVETQYFGPGTRLLVL.

V is TRBV6-1 and J is TRBJ2-3; D remains unclear. This CDR3 contains 13 residues. Germline CDR1 and CDR2: MNHNS and SASEGT. Trimming cost V 3 bases and J 2 bases, with 6 bases left between them. The CDR3 coding sequence is TGTGCCAGCAGTGACAGCCCCACAGATACGCAGTATTTT. Amino acids: CASSDSPTDTQYF.

This clone was seen only a few times. The chain uses TRBV7-9 and TRBJ1-1; maybe TRBD1 (6 bases). Germline V gene lookup returns CDR1 SEHNR and CDR2 FQNEAQ (reference sequence). Deletions cut 5 bases from V and 5 bases from J, with 18 bases between. The CDR3 runs 15 residues. Here the CDR3 reads CASSPRGVGRTEAFF. The CDR3 DNA is TGTGCCAGCAGCCCGAGGGGGGTTGGCAGAACTGAAGCTTTCTTT.

In DNA, the CDR3 is TGTGCCAGCTCACCGGACAGGGGCGCCCTCGGAAGCTATGGCTACACCTTC. Protein: CASSPDRGALGSYGYTF. This chain connects TRBV18 to TRBJ1-2; TRBD1 aligns across 9 bases. Germline values: CDR1 KGHSH, CDR2 LQKENI. V lost 3 bases and J lost 4; bases outside the gene matches: 12. There are 17 residues in the CDR3.

This chain links TRBV11-2 with TRBJ2-3; TRBD2 might be the D (7 bases). Germline CDR1 SGHAT, CDR2 FQNNGV. The CDR3 covers 17 residues. Trimming shortened V by 3 bases and J by 0 bases, and 16 bases separated the two germline ends. The CDR3 protein is CASSFYRGAFSTDTQYF. CDR3 DNA sequence: TGTGCCAGCAGCTTCTATCGGGGGGCCTTTAGCACAGATACGCAGTATTTT.